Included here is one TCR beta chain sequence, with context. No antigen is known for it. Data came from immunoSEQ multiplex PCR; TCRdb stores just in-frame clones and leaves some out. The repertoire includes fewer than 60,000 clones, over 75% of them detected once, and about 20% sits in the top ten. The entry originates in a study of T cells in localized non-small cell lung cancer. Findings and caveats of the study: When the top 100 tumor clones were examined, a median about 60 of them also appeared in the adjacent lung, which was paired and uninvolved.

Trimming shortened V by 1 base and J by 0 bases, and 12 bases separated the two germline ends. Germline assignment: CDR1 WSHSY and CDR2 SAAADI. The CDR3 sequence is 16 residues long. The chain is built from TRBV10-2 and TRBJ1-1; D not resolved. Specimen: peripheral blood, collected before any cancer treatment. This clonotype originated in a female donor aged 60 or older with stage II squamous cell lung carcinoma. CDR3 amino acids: CASSEFYSSMNTEAFF. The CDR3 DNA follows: TGCGCCAGCAGTGAGTTCTACAGCTCGATGAACACTGAAGCTTTCTTT.